This TCR beta chain was observed in a study of T cells in Graves' hyperthyroidism and ophthalmopathy. Using RNA transcripts as the source, TCR beta CDR3 regions were amplified. With the HTBI primer set, the TCR CDR3 went through a first round of RT-PCR. Via MiXCR, TCRdb re-called the multiplex PCR reads, giving one row per CDR3 protein. The sample includes approximately 410,000 distinct CDR3 sequences, under 15% of them seen just once. This clonotype appeared many times. Sequenced: blood. This clonotype was obtained from a man younger than 30 with Graves' ophthalmopathy.

CDR3 residues: CASSWNVGGTYEQYF. In DNA, the CDR3 is TGCGCCAGCAGCTGGAATGTCGGCGGGACTTACGAGCAGTACTTC. The V gene is TRBV5-1, the J gene TRBJ2-7, with D possibly matching TRBD2 (6 bases). V gave up 3 bases and J gave up 4 bases, with 17 bases separating them. Germline V lookup: CDR1 SGHRS, CDR2 YFSETQ. The CDR3 spans 15 residues.